This TCR beta chain was found in a study of T cells in Graves' hyperthyroidism and ophthalmopathy. From RNA transcripts, TCR beta CDR3 regions were amplified. During a first-round RT-PCR of the TCR CDR3, the HTBI primer set was used. Via MiXCR, TCRdb re-called the multiplex PCR reads, giving one row per CDR3 protein. The table shows about 270,000 distinct CDR3 sequences, with about 25% occurring only once. CDR1 and CDR2 (germline): LNHDA, SQIVND (reference sequence). The CDR3 length is 15 residues. V lost 5 bases, J lost 4 bases, and 3 bases stayed unmatched. Inclusion characteristics of ophthalmopathy patients comprised a Clinical Activity Score of at least 3, a NOSPECS grade of at least 4, and duration under 3 months. Patients with uncontrolled infections, other autoimmune diseases, pregnancy or lactation were excluded. Study observations and caveats: The majority of expanded thyroid clonotypes above 0.001 also appeared in blood. Using 13 V-J features, a model discriminated ophthalmopathy from stable hyperthyroidism.

This clonotype came up many times. Its antigen is still unknown. The rearrangement joins TRBV19 to TRBJ2-2, with 11 bases matching TRBD2. Sequencing was carried out using blood. The TCR was taken from a woman between 40 and 55 years old with Graves' ophthalmopathy. The CDR3 region has the DNA TGTGCCAGTAGTTTAGCGGGAGGGGTCACCGGGGAGCTGTTTTTT. It yields the protein CASSLAGGVTGELFF.